The T cell receptor beta chain described here comes from a study of shared clonotypes between healthy human individuals. Generated by immunoSEQ multiplex PCR, the TCRdb table keeps only in-frame clones and is missing some. The data contain about 470,000 clones, roughly 77% of them singletons. Findings of the study overall: Sharing of clonotypes among donors was expected to vary with sequencing depth.

This clone turned up a few times. The target antigen is unknown. HIV-negative, healthy adults without recent acute infections or vaccinations were the donors. Specimen: PBMCs. The receptor was derived from a woman aged 40 to 49 in good health. Some clones in this sample may be carry-over from other donors' samples.

The CDR3 coding sequence is TGTGCCAGTAGTACCCCAGGGGTCGCAGATACGCAGTATTTT. Its protein product is CASSTPGVADTQYF. The chain couples TRBV19 to TRBJ2-3, with D tentatively TRBD1 (6 bases). The germline CDR1 and CDR2 sequences are LNHDA and SQIVND (reference sequence). V gave up 4 bases and J gave up 4 bases, with 12 bases separating them. The CDR3 consists of 14 residues.